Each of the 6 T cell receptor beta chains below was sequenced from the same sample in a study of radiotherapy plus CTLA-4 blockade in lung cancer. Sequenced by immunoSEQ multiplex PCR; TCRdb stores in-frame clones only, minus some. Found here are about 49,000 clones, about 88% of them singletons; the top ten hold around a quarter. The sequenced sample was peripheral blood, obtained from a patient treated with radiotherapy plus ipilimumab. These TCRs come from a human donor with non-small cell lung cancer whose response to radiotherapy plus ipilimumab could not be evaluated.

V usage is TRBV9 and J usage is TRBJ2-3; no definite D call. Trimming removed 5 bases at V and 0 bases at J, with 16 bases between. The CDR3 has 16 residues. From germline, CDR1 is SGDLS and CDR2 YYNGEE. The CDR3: CASSAPQRTSTDTQYF. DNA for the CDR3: TGTGCCAGCAGTGCCCCTCAGCGTACTAGCACAGATACGCAGTATTTT.

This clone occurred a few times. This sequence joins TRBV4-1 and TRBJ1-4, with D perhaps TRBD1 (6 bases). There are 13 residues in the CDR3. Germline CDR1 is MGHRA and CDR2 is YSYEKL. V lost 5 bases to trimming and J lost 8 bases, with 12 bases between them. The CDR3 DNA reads TGCGCCAGCAGCGGACAGAGAAAAGAAAAACTGTTTTTT. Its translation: CASSGQRKEKLFF.

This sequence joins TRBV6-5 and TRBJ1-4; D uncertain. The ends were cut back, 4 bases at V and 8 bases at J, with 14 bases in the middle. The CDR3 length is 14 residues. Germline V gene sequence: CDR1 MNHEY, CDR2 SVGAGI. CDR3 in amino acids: CASSSSGIDEKLFF. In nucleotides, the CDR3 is TGTGCCAGCAGTTCATCGGGGATCGACGAAAAACTGTTTTTT.

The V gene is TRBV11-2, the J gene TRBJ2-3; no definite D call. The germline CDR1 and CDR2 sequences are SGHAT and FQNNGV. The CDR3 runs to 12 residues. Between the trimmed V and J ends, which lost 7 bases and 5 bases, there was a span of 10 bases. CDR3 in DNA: TGTGCCAGCACCCGACCAGGAGATACGCAGTATTTT. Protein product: CASTRPGDTQYF.

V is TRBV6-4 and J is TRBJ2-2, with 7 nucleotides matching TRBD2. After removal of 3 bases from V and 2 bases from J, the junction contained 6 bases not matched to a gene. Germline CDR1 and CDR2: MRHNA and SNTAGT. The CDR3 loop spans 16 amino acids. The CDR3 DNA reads TGTGCCAGCAGTGAGGGGAGGGGCCTTAACACCGGGGAGCTGTTTTTT. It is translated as CASSEGRGLNTGELFF.

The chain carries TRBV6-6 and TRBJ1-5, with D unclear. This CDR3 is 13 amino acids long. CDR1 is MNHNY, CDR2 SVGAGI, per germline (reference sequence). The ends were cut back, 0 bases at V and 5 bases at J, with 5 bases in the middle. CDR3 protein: CASSYSSDQPQHF. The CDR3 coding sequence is TGTGCCAGCAGTTACTCTTCCGATCAGCCCCAGCATTTT.